A single sample gave rise to the 14 T cell receptor beta chains below, sequenced in a study of OX40 agonist ivuxolimab in advanced cancers. TCRdb's copy holds only in-frame clones and misses some; the assay was immunoSEQ multiplex PCR. Of 45,000 to 55,000 clones in the sample, under 90% were seen once. This specimen consisted of CD4+ or CD8+ T cells sorted from blood, obtained in a trial of the OX40 agonist ivuxolimab. The receptors here all came from an adult with an advanced solid tumor such as melanoma, head and neck, liver or kidney cancer.

The J gene is TRBJ2-2, the V gene TRBV5-1, with D perhaps TRBD2 (5 bases). V was clipped by 0 bases and J by 2 bases, with 11 bases between them. The CDR3 contains 16 residues. Germline CDR1 and CDR2: SGHRS and YFSETQ. In DNA, the CDR3 is TGCGCCAGCAGCTTGGTGGGGAGCCTTAACACCGGGGAGCTGTTTTTT. Its protein is CASSLVGSLNTGELFF.

This chain connects TRBV11-2 to TRBJ2-1; 7 positions agree with TRBD1. V lost 1 base, J lost 8 bases, and 2 bases stayed unmatched. CDR1 and CDR2 (germline): SGHAT, FQNNGV. The CDR3 is 13 residues long. CDR3 protein: CASSLGTGDEQFF. In DNA form, the CDR3 reads TGTGCCAGCAGCTTAGGTACAGGGGATGAGCAGTTCTTC.

The chain couples TRBV29-1 to TRBJ1-3; 11 bases are a match to TRBD1. The V gene end was trimmed by 6 bases and the J gene end by 2 bases; junction bases not matched to a gene: 9. Germline loops: CDR1 SQVTM, CDR2 ANQGSEA. The CDR3 has 16 residues. CDR3 region: CSVPVGQGATGNTIYF. The CDR3 DNA is TGCAGCGTCCCCGTCGGACAGGGGGCGACTGGAAACACCATATATTTT.

This clone was seen only a few times. V and J are TRBV28 and TRBJ2-7; possible D gene TRBD2, 5 bases. The CDR3 is 11 amino acids. CDR1 is MDHEN, CDR2 SYDVKM, per germline. V shed 8 bases and J shed 7 bases, with 12 bases lying between them. CDR3 in DNA: TGTGCCAGCTCTTGGCCGGGGGAGCAGTACTTC. It specifies CASSWPGEQYF.

A single count supports this clone. The chain couples TRBV29-1 to TRBJ2-7; weak D call: TRBD1 (5 bases). Between the trimmed V and J ends, which lost 6 bases and 5 bases, there was a span of 20 bases. The CDR3 contains 14 residues. Per the germline V gene, CDR1 is SQVTM and CDR2 is ANQGSEA. This CDR3 is CSVGRGPPFHEQYF. The CDR3 coding sequence is TGCAGCGTGGGTAGGGGCCCTCCCTTCCACGAGCAGTACTTC.

This clone appeared a single time. The chain joins TRBV5-4 to TRBJ1-5; weak D call: TRBD1 (5 bases). From germline, CDR1 is SGHNT and CDR2 YYREEE (reference sequence). V was cut by 0 bases and J by 0 bases, with 10 bases left in between. The CDR3 is 16 amino acids. The CDR3 region is CASSLEARVSNQPQHF. DNA for the CDR3: TGTGCCAGCAGCTTGGAGGCCAGGGTTAGCAATCAGCCCCAGCATTTT. Supplemented by reference TRBV5-4 and TRBJ1-5, the full variable domain reads ETGVTQSPTHLIKTRGQQVTLRCSSQSGHNTVSWYQQALGQGPQFIFQYYREEENGRGNFPPRFSGLQFPNYSSELNVNALELDDSALYLCASSLEARVSNQPQHFGDGTRLSIL.

V and J are TRBV9 and TRBJ2-1; 13 nucleotides line up with TRBD2. Losses at the gene ends were 4 bases for V and 9 bases for J; bases not matched to a gene: 7. Germline V CDR1 and CDR2: SGDLS, YYNGEE. The CDR3 totals 15 residues. CDR3 loop: CASSLGLAGAGEQFF. In DNA, the CDR3 is TGTGCCAGCAGCCTCGGACTAGCGGGAGCGGGTGAGCAGTTCTTC.

This chain connects TRBV5-1 to TRBJ2-7, with D perhaps TRBD1 (5 bases). The CDR3 is made up of 14 amino acids. Germline V gene lookup returns CDR1 SGHRS and CDR2 YFSETQ. The V end lost 0 bases, the J end lost 4 bases, and 11 bases lay between the germline ends. Here the CDR3 reads CASSLAGALYEQYF. Here the CDR3 DNA reads TGCGCCAGCAGCTTGGCTGGGGCTTTGTACGAGCAGTACTTC. The full variable domain, completed using reference TRBV5-1 and TRBJ2-7, is KAGVTQTPRYLIKTRGQQVTLSCSPISGHRSVSWYQQTPGQGLQFLFEYFSETQRNKGNFPGRFSGRQFSNSRSEMNVSTLELGDSALYLCASSLAGALYEQYFGPGTRLTVT.

This chain joins TRBV28 and TRBJ2-7; TRBD2 might be the D (5 bases). Germline V gene data show CDR1 as MDHEN and CDR2 as SYDVKM. This CDR3 is 17 amino acids long. Deletions cut 5 bases from V and 3 bases from J, with 23 bases between. CDR3 amino acids: CASSTPGGGRVVYEQYV. CDR3 coding DNA: TGTGCCAGCAGTACCCCCGGAGGAGGAAGGGTAGTCTACGAGCAGTACGTC.

The rearrangement joins TRBV7-8 to TRBJ1-2; D might be TRBD1 (6 bases). This CDR3 region has 16 residues. Looked up from germline, CDR1 is SGHVS and CDR2 is FQNEAQ. V was trimmed by 1 base and J by 1 base, leaving 13 bases between them. The CDR3 sequence is CASSLGRRTDNYGYTF. The CDR3 DNA reads as TGTGCCAGCAGCTTAGGACGAAGGACAGATAACTATGGCTACACCTTC.

The genes are TRBV6-5 and TRBJ2-2; D is perhaps TRBD1 (6 bases). Germline loops: CDR1 MNHEY, CDR2 SVGAGI. The V and J ends lost 3 bases and 5 bases respectively, with 10 bases between them. There are 14 residues in the CDR3. The CDR3, as DNA: TGTGCCAGCAGTTATTTTACAGGGACCGGGGAGCTGTTTTTT. Amino acid sequence: CASSYFTGTGELFF.

The chain recombines TRBV28 with TRBJ1-4, with TRBD1 matching 7 bases. CDR1 and CDR2 (germline): MDHEN, SYDVKM. The CDR3 loop spans 15 amino acids. Trimming removed 2 bases from V and 0 bases from J; junction bases left unmatched: 0. The CDR3 loop reads CASSLTGATNEKLFF. The CDR3 region has the DNA TGTGCCAGCAGTTTAACAGGGGCAACTAATGAAAAACTGTTTTTT.

V is TRBV5-4 and J is TRBJ2-3, with 9 bases fitting TRBD2. CDR1 SGHNT and CDR2 YYREEE come from the germline V gene (reference sequence). The CDR3 extends over 16 amino acids. V was clipped by 5 bases and J by 3 bases; unmatched bases: 10. The CDR3 nucleotides read TGTGCCAGCAGTGCCCGCGGCGGGGGGGCTACAGATACGCAGTATTTT. As protein: CASSARGGGATDTQYF.

V and J are TRBV28 and TRBJ2-2, with a possible D match to TRBD2 (6 bases). The CDR3 extends over 16 amino acids. Germline V gene data show CDR1 as MDHEN and CDR2 as SYDVKM. V lost 6 bases, J lost 0 bases, and 14 bases lay in between. CDR3 coding DNA: TGTGCCAGCAGGGGGACTTCTTGGGCGAACACCGGGGAGCTGTTTTTT. As protein: CASRGTSWANTGELFF.